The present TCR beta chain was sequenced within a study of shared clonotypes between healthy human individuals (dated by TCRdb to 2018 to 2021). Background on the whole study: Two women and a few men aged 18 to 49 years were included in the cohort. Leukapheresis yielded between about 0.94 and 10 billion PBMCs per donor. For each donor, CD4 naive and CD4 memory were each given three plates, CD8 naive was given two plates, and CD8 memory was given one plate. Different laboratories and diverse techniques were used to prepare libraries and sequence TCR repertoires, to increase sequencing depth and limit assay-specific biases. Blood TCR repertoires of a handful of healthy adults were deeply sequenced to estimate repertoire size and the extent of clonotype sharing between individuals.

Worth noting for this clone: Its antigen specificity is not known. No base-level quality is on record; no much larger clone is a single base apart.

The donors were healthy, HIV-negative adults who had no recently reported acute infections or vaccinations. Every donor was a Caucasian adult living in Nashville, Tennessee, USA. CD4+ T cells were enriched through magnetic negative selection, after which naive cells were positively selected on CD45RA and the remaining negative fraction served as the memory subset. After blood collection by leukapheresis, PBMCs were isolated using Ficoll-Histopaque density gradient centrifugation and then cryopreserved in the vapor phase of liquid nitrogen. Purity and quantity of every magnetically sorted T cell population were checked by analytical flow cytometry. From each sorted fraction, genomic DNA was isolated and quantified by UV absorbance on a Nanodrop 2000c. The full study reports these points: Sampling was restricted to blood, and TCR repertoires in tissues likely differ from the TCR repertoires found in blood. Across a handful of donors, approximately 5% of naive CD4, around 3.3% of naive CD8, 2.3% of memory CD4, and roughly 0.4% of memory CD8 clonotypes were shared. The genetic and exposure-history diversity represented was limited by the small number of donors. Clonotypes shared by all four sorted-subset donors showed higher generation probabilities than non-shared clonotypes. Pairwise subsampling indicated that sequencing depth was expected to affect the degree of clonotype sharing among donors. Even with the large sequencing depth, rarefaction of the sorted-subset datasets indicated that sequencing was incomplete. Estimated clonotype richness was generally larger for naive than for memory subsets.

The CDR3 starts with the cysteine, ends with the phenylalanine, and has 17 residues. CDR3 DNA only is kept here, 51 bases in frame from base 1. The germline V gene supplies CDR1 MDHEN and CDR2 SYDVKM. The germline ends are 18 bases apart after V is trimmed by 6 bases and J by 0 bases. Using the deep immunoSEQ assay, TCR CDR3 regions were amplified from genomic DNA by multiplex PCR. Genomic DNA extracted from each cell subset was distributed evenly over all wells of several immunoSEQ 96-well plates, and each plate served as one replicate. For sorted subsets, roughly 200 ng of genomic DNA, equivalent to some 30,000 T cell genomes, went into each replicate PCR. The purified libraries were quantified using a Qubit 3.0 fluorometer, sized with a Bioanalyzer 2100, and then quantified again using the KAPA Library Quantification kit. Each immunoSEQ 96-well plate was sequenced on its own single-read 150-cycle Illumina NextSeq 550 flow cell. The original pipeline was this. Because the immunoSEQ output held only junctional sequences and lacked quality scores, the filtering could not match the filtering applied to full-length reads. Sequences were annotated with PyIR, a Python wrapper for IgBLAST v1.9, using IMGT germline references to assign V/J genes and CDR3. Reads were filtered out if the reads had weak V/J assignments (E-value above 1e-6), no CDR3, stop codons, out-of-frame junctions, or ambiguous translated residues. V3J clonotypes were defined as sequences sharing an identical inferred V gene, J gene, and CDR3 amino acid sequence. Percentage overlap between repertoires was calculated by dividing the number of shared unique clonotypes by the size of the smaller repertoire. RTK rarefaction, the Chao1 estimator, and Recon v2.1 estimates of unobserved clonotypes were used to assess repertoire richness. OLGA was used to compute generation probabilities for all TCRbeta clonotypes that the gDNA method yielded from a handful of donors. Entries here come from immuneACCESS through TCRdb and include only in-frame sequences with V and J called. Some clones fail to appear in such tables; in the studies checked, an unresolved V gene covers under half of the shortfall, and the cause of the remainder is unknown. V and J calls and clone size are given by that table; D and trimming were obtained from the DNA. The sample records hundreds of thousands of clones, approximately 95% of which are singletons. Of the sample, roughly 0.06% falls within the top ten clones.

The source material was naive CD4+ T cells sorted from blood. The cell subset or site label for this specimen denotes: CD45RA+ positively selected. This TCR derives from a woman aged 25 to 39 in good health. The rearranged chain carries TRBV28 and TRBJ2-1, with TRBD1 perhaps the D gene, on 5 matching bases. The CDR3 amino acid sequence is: CASRLRSLRVSYNEQFF. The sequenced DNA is TGTGCCAGCAGACTTCGTTCCCTCAGGGTCTCCTACAATGAGCAGTTCTTC. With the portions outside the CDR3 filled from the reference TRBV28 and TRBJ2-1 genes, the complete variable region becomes DVKVTQSSRYLVKRTGEKVFLECVQDMDHENMFWYRQDPGLGLRLIYFSYDVKMKEKGDIPEGYSVSREKKERFSLILESASTNQTSMYLCASRLRSLRVSYNEQFFGPGTRLTVL.